The next 24 T cell receptor beta chains were all read from a single sample in a study of blood T cell repertoires in COVID-19. Only in-frame clones appear in the TCRdb table, and some are missing; sequencing was by immunoSEQ multiplex PCR. The sample lists 200,000 to 250,000 clones; 65% to 85% were seen once. The specimen sequenced was PBMCs or T cells enriched from blood (not recorded which). The source is a man aged 25-40 years with acute COVID-19.

In its sample, this clone was seen a few times. The rearrangement links TRBV2 to TRBJ1-1; D ambiguous. The CDR3 loop spans 14 amino acids. V gave up 6 bases and J gave up 5 bases, with 16 bases separating them. Germline CDR1 reads SNHLY; CDR2 reads FYNNEI. This chain's CDR3 is CASSAYLDRTEAFF. In DNA form, the CDR3 reads TGTGCCAGCAGCGCGTATTTAGATCGGACTGAAGCTTTCTTT.

The gene calls are TRBV5-1 and TRBJ1-4; D perhaps matches TRBD1 (6 bases). The CDR3 is 14 residues long. Germline V gene data show CDR1 as SGHRS and CDR2 as YFSETQ. V was pared by 1 base and J by 6 bases, with 10 bases between. As DNA, the CDR3 is TGCGCCAGCAGCTTGACAGGGTGGGATGAAAAACTGTTTTTT. Its protein product is CASSLTGWDEKLFF.

The V call is TRBV6-5, the J call TRBJ2-7; D may be TRBD2 (5 bases). The CDR3 contains 14 residues. In germline, CDR1 is MNHEY, CDR2 SVGAGI. CDR3 in DNA: TGTGCTACAAAGAAGGAGGCAAAGAGTTACGAGCAGTACTTC. Translated, it gives CATKKEAKSYEQYF.

The J gene is TRBJ2-5, the V gene TRBV25-1; TRBD2 agrees at 10 bases. The CDR3 is 15 amino acids. CDR1 is MGHDK and CDR2 is SYGVNS in the germline V gene. V gave up 6 bases and J gave up 2 bases; unmatched junction bases: 6. The CDR3 DNA is TGTGCCAGCAGCAGACTAGCGGGTATTCAAGAGACCCAGTACTTC. It encodes CASSRLAGIQETQYF.

The J gene is TRBJ2-3, the V gene TRBV28; 10 bases line up with TRBD1. There are 13 residues in the CDR3. V shed 9 bases, J shed 3 bases, and the junction held 3 bases outside the gene matches. The germline V gene has CDR1 MDHEN and CDR2 SYDVKM. The CDR3: CASWTGGTDTQYF. The CDR3 nucleotides are TGTGCCAGTTGGACAGGGGGTACAGATACGCAGTATTTT.

CDR3 nucleotides: TGTGCCAGCAGCCTAAAGGGGTCCGGGACAGGGTTCAACGAGCAGTACTTC. Residues: CASSLKGSGTGFNEQYF. This rearrangement joins TRBV27 to TRBJ2-7; 9 bases are a match to TRBD1. The CDR3 extends over 17 amino acids. The germline CDR1 and CDR2 sequences are MNHEY and SMNVEV (reference sequence). V dropped 6 bases and J dropped 5; count of bases not matched to a gene: 17.

V and J are TRBV4-2 and TRBJ2-3; D is perhaps TRBD2 (6 bases). V dropped 1 base and J dropped 0 bases, with 20 bases sitting between them. The CDR3 has 19 residues. Looked up from germline, CDR1 is LGHNA and CDR2 is YNFKEQ. CDR3 region: CASSQVEVGGATSTDTQYF. The CDR3 DNA reads as TGTGCCAGCAGCCAAGTGGAAGTCGGCGGGGCAACTAGCACAGATACGCAGTATTTT.

The chain recombines TRBV19 with TRBJ1-2; D gene unclear. Trimming took 8 bases from V and 5 from J, leaving 21 bases between them. The V gene's germline CDR1 is LNHDA and CDR2 SQIVND (reference sequence). The CDR3 covers 15 residues. The CDR3 sequence is CASLSSPQRGYGYTF. In DNA form, the CDR3 reads TGTGCCAGTCTCTCCTCTCCCCAACGAGGGTATGGCTACACCTTC.

The gene calls are TRBV6-2 or TRBV6-3 and TRBJ1-1; D gene uncertain. The CDR3 runs 14 residues. Trimming left V 5 bases short and J 2 bases short, with 12 bases between. Germline CDR1 and CDR2: MNHEY and SVGEGT. The CDR3: CASSHYNTNTEAFF. Written as DNA, the CDR3 is TGTGCCAGCAGTCACTATAACACAAACACTGAAGCTTTCTTT.

The rearrangement joins TRBV12-5 to TRBJ1-1; TRBD1 might be the D (6 bases). CDR1 and CDR2 (germline): LGHNT, FRNRAP. There are 16 residues in the CDR3. Trimming removed 0 bases from V and 1 base from J, with 12 bases in between. As DNA, the CDR3 is TGTGCTAGTGGTTTGGTACCAGGCAGGGGGAACACTGAAGCTTTCTTT. As protein: CASGLVPGRGNTEAFF.

The J gene is TRBJ2-7, the V gene TRBV27; D is perhaps TRBD2 (5 bases). The CDR3 runs 12 residues. V was clipped by 5 bases and J by 7 bases, with 12 bases between them. Germline V gene data show CDR1 as MNHEY and CDR2 as SMNVEV (reference sequence). The CDR3 is CASSIGTGEQYF. CDR3 coding DNA: TGTGCCAGCAGTATCGGAACGGGAGAGCAGTACTTC.

This chain joins TRBV3-1 (or the pseudogene TRBV3-2) and TRBJ1-4; 10 bases match TRBD1. CDR1 is LGHDT and CDR2 is YNNKEL in the germline V gene (reference sequence). The trim removed 9 bases at V and 8 bases at J, leaving 12 bases unmatched. CDR3 length equals 15 residues. The CDR3 nucleotides read TGTGCCAGTTCGTGGGGGACAGGGGTTAACGAAAAACTGTTTTTT. Its translation is CASSWGTGVNEKLFF.

The gene calls are TRBV5-1 and TRBJ1-1; TRBD1 aligns across 7 bases. The CDR3 spans 14 residues. Germline V lookup: CDR1 SGHRS, CDR2 YFSETQ. The V segment lost 4 bases and the J segment 2 bases; nucleotides outside the gene matches: 5. This CDR3 is CASSGGDRNTEAFF. The CDR3 nucleotides are TGCGCCAGCAGCGGAGGGGACAGAAACACTGAAGCTTTCTTT.

The chain couples TRBV18 to TRBJ2-7, with D uncertain. This CDR3 has 13 amino acids. Germline V gives CDR1 KGHSH, CDR2 LQKENI. V lost 3 bases and J 1 base, leaving 7 bases between the germline ends. The CDR3 region is CASSPLESYEQYF. The CDR3 DNA follows: TGTGCCAGCTCACCCTTGGAGTCCTACGAGCAGTACTTC.

The genes are TRBV6-5 and TRBJ2-1; TRBD1 matches at 7 bases. This CDR3 has 15 residues. Unmatched junction bases numbered 5, after V lost 6 bases and J lost 0 bases. Germline V gene lookup returns CDR1 MNHEY and CDR2 SVGAGI. The CDR3 sequence: CASRGTADSYNEQFF. Here the CDR3 DNA reads TGTGCCAGCAGGGGGACAGCCGACTCCTACAATGAGCAGTTCTTC.

J is TRBJ1-2 and V is TRBV9; TRBD1 might be the D (5 bases). CDR3 length: 12 residues. Germline lookup yields CDR1 SGDLS and CDR2 YYNGEE. V dropped 7 bases and J dropped 6 bases, with 13 bases sitting between them. The CDR3 here is CASVSGIHGYTF. CDR3 nucleotides: TGTGCCAGCGTGTCAGGGATCCATGGCTACACCTTC.

This clone was counted only a few times. The chain links TRBV2 to TRBJ2-2; 8 bases fit TRBD1. The V and J ends lost 7 bases and 4 bases, in that order; junction bases with no gene match: 11. This CDR3 comprises 16 residues. The germline CDR1 and CDR2 sequences are SNHLY and FYNNEI. The CDR3 sequence: CASNRRQGSGTGELFF. Here the CDR3 DNA reads TGTGCCAGCAACCGACGACAGGGGTCGGGCACCGGGGAGCTGTTTTTT.

As to this clone: The same CDR3 arises from other DNA sequences in this sample as well. V usage is TRBV5-1 and J usage is TRBJ2-1, with TRBD2 identical over 8 bases. The CDR3 sequence is 15 residues long. The germline CDR1 and CDR2 sequences are SGHRS and YFSETQ. The V and J ends lost 4 bases and 7 bases, in that order; junction bases with no gene match: 10. The CDR3 is CASSLVGGAGNEQFF. The CDR3 coding sequence is TGCGCCAGCAGCCTCGTCGGGGGGGCTGGGAATGAGCAGTTCTTC. The variable domain in full, completed from reference TRBV5-1 and TRBJ2-1, reads KAGVTQTPRYLIKTRGQQVTLSCSPISGHRSVSWYQQTPGQGLQFLFEYFSETQRNKGNFPGRFSGRQFSNSRSEMNVSTLELGDSALYLCASSLVGGAGNEQFFGPGTRLTVL.

The chain recombines TRBV6-5 with TRBJ2-2; 7 bases fit TRBD1. The junction had 5 bases not matched to a gene; V was cut back by 6 bases and J by 4 bases. The CDR3 runs to 14 residues. Looked up from germline, CDR1 is MNHEY and CDR2 is SVGAGI. CDR3 protein: CASRMGQPTGELFF. In DNA form, the CDR3 reads TGTGCCAGCAGGATGGGACAGCCCACCGGGGAGCTGTTTTTT.

A word on this clone: At one boundary the junction diverges from the germline segment, which might be a read error. CDR3 in amino acids: CASREGTSGGNYEQYF. The CDR3 bases are TGTGCCAGCAGAGAAGGGACTAGCGGGGGGAATTACGAGCAGTACTTC. The chain recombines TRBV2 with TRBJ2-7, with 15 bases aligning to TRBD2. The CDR3 spans 16 residues. Germline assignment: CDR1 SNHLY and CDR2 FYNNEI.

The chain couples TRBV19 to TRBJ1-5; 7 bases align to TRBD1. V lost 5 bases to trimming and J lost 0 bases; unmatched junction nucleotides: 4. The germline gives CDR1 LNHDA, CDR2 SQIVND (reference sequence). The CDR3 contains 15 residues. CDR3 region: CASSAGQSSNQPQHF. CDR3 nucleotides: TGTGCCAGTAGTGCGGGACAGTCTAGCAATCAGCCCCAGCATTTT.

As for this clone: Other nucleotide sequences in the sample specify the same CDR3. The V call is TRBV6-4, the J call TRBJ2-3; 14 bases agree with TRBD2. The CDR3 totals 16 residues. Trimming removed 0 bases from V and 6 bases from J; junction bases left unmatched: 2. Germline lookup yields CDR1 MRHNA and CDR2 SNTAGT. CDR3 DNA sequence: TGTGCCAGCAGTGACTCGACTAGCGGGGGGGCCGATACGCAGTATTTT. This translates into CASSDSTSGGADTQYF.

This clone was observed a single time. V and J are TRBV9 and TRBJ1-1; TRBD1 might be the D (5 bases). Germline V gene lookup returns CDR1 SGDLS and CDR2 YYNGEE. V lost 5 bases and J 6 bases, leaving 14 bases between the germline ends. CDR3 length: 13 residues. The CDR3 protein is CASSSRGGAEAFF. The CDR3 DNA is TGTGCCAGCAGTAGCCGTGGAGGGGCTGAAGCTTTCTTT.

The chain joins TRBV5-6 to TRBJ2-7, with TRBD1 identical over 9 bases. The CDR3 has 14 amino acids. CDR1 and CDR2 from the germline V gene are SGHDT and YYEEEE. J gave up 1 base and V 4 bases, and 3 bases lay outside the gene matches. The CDR3 loop is CASSRQGVSYEQYF. DNA of the CDR3: TGTGCCAGCAGCCGACAGGGGGTATCCTACGAGCAGTACTTC.